These 21 T cell receptor beta chains originate from one sample sequenced in a study of post-analysis software for immune sequencing data. cDNA libraries for TCR beta contained unique molecular identifiers. TCRdb redid the calling of the PCR reads with MiXCR, one entry per CDR3 protein. The repertoire includes roughly 620,000 distinct CDR3 sequences, 44% of them detected once, and under 2% sits in the top ten. These receptors have no identified antigens. Findings and caveats of the study: Controls had lower frequencies than patients of about 5 TRBV segments, which included TRBV5-6, TRBV5-1 and TRBV20-1.

The sequencing sample was made of blood. These TCRs come from a girl under 18 with multiple sclerosis.

This clonotype was seen a few times. This chain links TRBV20-1 with TRBJ2-7; 9 nucleotides line up with TRBD2. Germline assignment: CDR1 DFQATT and CDR2 SNEGSKA (reference sequence). V lost 0 bases, J lost 3 bases, and 3 bases stayed unmatched. The CDR3 covers 14 residues. For the CDR3, the DNA is TGCAGTGCTAGAGAGGTTAGCGGGGGCTACGAGCAGTACTTC. It specifies CSAREVSGGYEQYF.

The count of this clonotype is one. The CDR3 is CASSRGGQGVDTQYF. The CDR3 DNA reads as TGCGCCAGCAGCCGGGGAGGACAGGGAGTAGATACGCAGTATTTT. The chain combines TRBV5-1 with TRBJ2-3, with 8 positions matching TRBD1. CDR1 SGHRS and CDR2 YFSETQ come from the germline V gene. Trimming removed 4 bases from V and 5 bases from J; junction bases left unmatched: 9. The CDR3 has 15 residues.

The genes are TRBV19 and TRBJ1-5; TRBD1 might be the D (5 bases). The CDR3 consists of 15 residues. V shed 1 base and J shed 3 bases, with 10 bases lying between them. CDR1 and CDR2 from the germline V gene are LNHDA and SQIVND (reference sequence). The DNA for the CDR3 is TGTGCCAGTAGTATAGGCGACAGTTCCAATCAGCCCCAGCATTTT. Protein product: CASSIGDSSNQPQHF. The entire variable domain, with the rest obtained from reference TRBV19 and TRBJ1-5, is as follows: DGGITQSPKYLFRKEGQNVTLSCEQNLNHDAMYWYRQDPGQGLRLIYYSQIVNDFQKGDIAEGYSVSREKKESFPLTVTSAQKNPTAFYLCASSIGDSSNQPQHFGDGTRLSIL.

The chain links TRBV7-9 to TRBJ2-1; D is undetermined. In germline, CDR1 is SEHNR, CDR2 FQNEAQ (reference sequence). V shed 1 base and J shed 11 bases, with 9 bases lying between them. CDR3 length equals 12 residues. This CDR3 reads CASSLEQSKQFF. The CDR3 DNA sequence: TGTGCCAGCAGCTTAGAGCAGAGTAAGCAGTTCTTC.

In this sample, this clonotype turned up a few times. The chain combines TRBV15 with TRBJ2-7; no firm D call. Germline CDR1 reads LNHNV; CDR2 reads YYDKDF (reference sequence). Trimming shortened V by 0 bases and J by 5 bases, and 14 bases separated the two germline ends. The CDR3 is made up of 15 amino acids. CDR3 residues: CATSRDGVGRDEQYF. The DNA for the CDR3 is TGTGCCACCAGCAGAGACGGAGTAGGAAGGGACGAGCAGTACTTC.

This clonotype was picked up a small number of times. This sequence joins TRBV4-1 and TRBJ2-3; D perhaps matches TRBD2 (6 bases). V gave up 2 bases and J gave up 6 bases, with 18 bases separating them. From germline, CDR1 is MGHRA and CDR2 YSYEKL. CDR3 length: 16 residues. CDR3 DNA: TGCGCCAGCAGCCAATTCCCGGGACCCCGGGGGGATACGCAGTATTTT. Translated, it gives CASSQFPGPRGDTQYF.

This clonotype was picked up one time. J is TRBJ2-3 and V is TRBV7-2; D unresolved. The CDR3 consists of 12 residues. V lost 6 bases, J lost 4 bases, and 8 bases lay in between. The germline V gene encodes CDR1 SGHTA and CDR2 FQGNSA. The CDR3 DNA reads TGTGCCAGCAGGTCCAGCTCAGATACGCAGTATTTT. Encoded protein: CASRSSSDTQYF.

The chain is built from TRBV3-1 and TRBJ1-2; D not certain. V was clipped by 1 base and J by 4 bases, with 10 bases between them. The CDR3 has 14 amino acids. Germline-derived CDR1 and CDR2 are LGHDT and YNNKEL (reference sequence). Here the CDR3 reads CASSQGGGFYGYTF. For the CDR3, the DNA is TGTGCCAGCAGCCAAGGAGGAGGTTTCTATGGCTACACCTTC.

The CDR3 reads CAIKGVGKETQYF. CDR3 coding DNA: TGTGCCATCAAAGGGGTGGGGAAGGAGACCCAGTACTTC. The chain employs TRBV10-3 and TRBJ2-5, with D possibly TRBD1 on 5 matching bases. The germline V gene encodes CDR1 ENHRY and CDR2 SYGVKD. V lost 7 bases and J 5 bases, leaving 14 bases between the germline ends. This CDR3 contains 13 residues.

This clonotype was seen only a few times. V is TRBV9 and J is TRBJ1-6; D gene unclear. The V and J ends lost 0 bases and 5 bases respectively, with 9 bases between them. Germline assignment: CDR1 SGDLS and CDR2 YYNGEE. The CDR3 runs to 15 residues. CDR3: CASSVAGSHNSPLHF. The CDR3 DNA follows: TGTGCCAGCAGCGTAGCGGGGTCCCATAATTCACCCCTCCACTTT.

This clonotype turned up a few times. The CDR3 loop is CASSLLTDEQYF. The DNA of the CDR3 is TGTGCCAGCAGTTTACTGACGGACGAGCAGTACTTC. The chain couples TRBV12-3 or TRBV12-4 to TRBJ2-7, with D unclear. This CDR3 has 12 amino acids. Trimming took off 2 bases at V and 5 bases at J, with 7 bases between the two ends.

There are a few counts of this clonotype. This chain uses TRBV3-1 with TRBJ2-3; the D gene is possibly TRBD2 (5 bases). Germline CDR1 LGHDT, CDR2 YNNKEL (reference sequence). Trimming removed 1 base from V and 11 bases from J, with 16 bases in between. The CDR3 sequence is 14 residues long. The CDR3 DNA reads as TGTGCCAGCAGCCAAGGTGGAGCGGACTGTCGGCAGTATTTT. It specifies CASSQGGADCRQYF.

This clonotype has more than one count but fewer than ten. The V call is TRBV11-2, the J call TRBJ2-1; a possible D gene is TRBD1 (5 bases). There are 16 residues in the CDR3. From germline, CDR1 is SGHAT and CDR2 FQNNGV. Trimming removed 7 bases at V and 6 bases at J, with 22 bases between. In DNA, the CDR3 is TGTGCCAGCACCGCAAGGCGAGCCCCTGGGGCCAATGAGCAGTTCTTC. It translates to CASTARRAPGANEQFF.

V is TRBV2 and J is TRBJ2-5; 13 bases match TRBD2. Near its end, the DNA agrees better with TRBJ2-7, so the J call may be wrong. This CDR3 comprises 15 residues. Per germline, CDR1 SNHLY and CDR2 FYNNEI. DNA for the CDR3: TGTGCCAGCAGTTCAGAGGGACTAGCGGGGTCCGAGCAGTACTTC. This codes for CASSSEGLAGSEQYF.

Only one count was recorded for this clonotype. CDR3 nucleotides: TGTGCCAGCAGTAAAGGGGCAGGACGCTACACCTTC. Translating gives CASSKGAGRYTF. V and J are TRBV12-3 or TRBV12-4 and TRBJ1-2, with D maybe TRBD1 (5 bases). This CDR3 is built from 12 residues. V shed 5 bases and J shed 9 bases, with 13 bases lying between them.

V is TRBV29-1 and J is TRBJ1-2; no reliable D call. In germline, CDR1 is SQVTM, CDR2 ANQGSEA. The length of the CDR3 is 13 residues. Trimming shortened V by 4 bases and J by 4 bases, and 13 bases separated the two germline ends. DNA for the CDR3: TGCAGCGTTGGAGGGCCAGATACCTATGGCTACACCTTC. Translated: CSVGGPDTYGYTF.

The V call is TRBV6-5, the J call TRBJ2-5; D not resolved. The V gene lost 0 bases and the J gene lost 1 base, with 9 bases spanning the gap. This CDR3 spans 15 amino acids. The germline V gene has CDR1 MNHEY and CDR2 SVGAGI. The CDR3 spells CASSYSGGAQETQYF. CDR3 nucleotides: TGTGCCAGCAGTTACTCAGGCGGAGCCCAAGAGACCCAGTACTTC.

As concerns this clonotype: Its ends do not fully match the called genes, so a read error is possible. V and J are TRBV2 and TRBJ1-1, with 7 bases lining up with TRBD1. The CDR3 length is 13 residues. The germline CDR1 and CDR2 sequences are SNHLY and FYNNEI. The CDR3 DNA reads as TGTGCCAGCAGTACAGGGGAGAACGCTGAAGCTTTCTTT. Its protein product is CASSTGENAEAFF. Supplemented by reference TRBV2 and TRBJ1-1, the full variable domain reads EPEVTQTPSHQVTQMGQEVILRCVPISNHLYFYWYRQILGQKVEFLVSFYNNEISEKSEIFDDQFSVERPDGSNFTLKIRSTKLEDSAMYFCASSTGENAEAFFGQGTRLTVV.

This clonotype was counted only a few times. The V and J genes are TRBV12-3 or TRBV12-4 and TRBJ1-6; possible D gene TRBD1, 5 bases. The V end lost 3 bases, the J end lost 5 bases, and 8 bases lay between the germline ends. CDR3 length: 14 residues. CDR3 residues: CASSLGQNNSPLHF. In DNA, the CDR3 is TGTGCCAGCAGTTTGGGGCAGAATAATTCACCCCTCCACTTT.

As concerns this clonotype: At one boundary the junction diverges from the germline segment, which might be a read error. The CDR3 nucleotides are TGCGCCCGCAGCATGGGAGACAATGAGCAGTTCTTC. Translation gives CARSMGDNEQFF. V usage is TRBV5-1 and J usage is TRBJ2-1; D perhaps matches TRBD2 (5 bases). This CDR3 comprises 12 residues. Germline V gene sequence: CDR1 SGHRS, CDR2 YFSETQ.

The V gene is TRBV7-7, the J gene TRBJ2-7, with 9 bases aligning to TRBD2. The CDR3 consists of 12 residues. Per germline, CDR1 SSHAT and CDR2 FNYEAQ (reference sequence). CDR3 sequence (DNA): TGTGAGATCCAAGGCGGGGGGGAAGAGCAGTACTTC. Protein sequence: CEIQGGGEEQYF.